Below are 32 T cell receptor beta chains sequenced from a single sample in a study of shared clonotypes between healthy human individuals. Produced via immunoSEQ multiplex PCR; TCRdb's table is partial and in-frame only. This sample has 2 million to 2.5 million clones; more than 85% occur once, and the top ten carry about 0.37%. Sequenced material: naive CD4+ T cells from PBMCs. Regarding subset: CD45RA+ positively selected. Receptors were obtained from a man between 18 and 29 years old in good health. Some clones in this sample may be carry-over from other donors' samples.

On this clone: The sample holds other DNA sequences that translate to the same CDR3. V is TRBV7-3 and J is TRBJ2-3; 14 bases match TRBD2. The CDR3 totals 16 residues. Trimming took 2 bases from V and 6 from J; bases not matched to a gene: 4. The germline V gene has CDR1 SGHTA and CDR2 FQGTGA. Written as DNA, the CDR3 is TGTGCCAGCAGCTTAGGGACTAGCGGGAGTGGGGATACGCAGTATTTT. It codes for CASSLGTSGSGDTQYF.

This chain links TRBV18 with TRBJ1-1; D call uncertain. CDR1 is KGHSH, CDR2 LQKENI, per germline. Trimming stripped 6 bases from V and 2 bases from J, with 13 bases between. The CDR3 has 14 amino acids. CDR3 bases: TGTGCCAGCTCGCGCGGACTGATTAACACTGAAGCTTTCTTT. It codes for CASSRGLINTEAFF. Full variable domain (remainder filled in from reference TRBV18 and TRBJ1-1): NAGVMQNPRHLVRRRGQEARLRCSPMKGHSHVYWYRQLPEEGLKFMVYLQKENIIDESGMPKERFSAEFPKEGPSILRIQQVVRGDSAAYFCASSRGLINTEAFFGQGTRLTVV.

This clone was observed once. The chain uses TRBV19 and TRBJ1-2; D ambiguous. The CDR3 length is 14 residues. V lost 1 base to trimming and J lost 8 bases, with 14 bases between them. Germline CDR1 LNHDA, CDR2 SQIVND (reference sequence). The CDR3 reads CASSIGAAGGGYTF. Written as DNA, the CDR3 is TGTGCCAGTAGTATAGGTGCGGCAGGCGGCGGCTACACCTTC.

The J gene is TRBJ2-2, the V gene TRBV11-3; tentative D call: TRBD2 (5 bases). The CDR3 extends over 14 amino acids. CDR1 SGHNT and CDR2 YENEEA come from the germline V gene. V dropped 5 bases and J dropped 6 bases, with 13 bases sitting between them. CDR3 protein: CASSPRLYSGELFF. In DNA, the CDR3 is TGTGCCAGCAGCCCAAGACTATACTCCGGGGAGCTGTTTTTT. The whole variable domain, filled in from reference TRBV11-3 and TRBJ2-2, reads EAGVVQSPRYKIIEKKQPVAFWCNPISGHNTLYWYLQNLGQGPELLIRYENEEAVDDSQLPKDRFSAERLKGVDSTLKIQPAELGDSAVYLCASSPRLYSGELFFGEGSRLTVL.

The chain uses TRBV4-1 and TRBJ1-4; 9 positions agree with TRBD1. CDR1 is MGHRA and CDR2 is YSYEKL in the germline V gene. The J segment lost 7 bases and the V segment lost 1 base, leaving 10 bases of the junction unmatched. The CDR3 spans 17 residues. CDR3 residues: CASSQGFPGTGTEKLFF. CDR3 coding DNA: TGCGCCAGCAGCCAAGGGTTTCCCGGGACAGGGACTGAAAAACTGTTTTTT.

Notes on this clone: This sample includes further DNA sequences coding for the same CDR3. The chain is built from TRBV5-1 and TRBJ1-1; 8 bases align to TRBD1. CDR1 is SGHRS, CDR2 YFSETQ, per germline. Trimming took 3 bases from V and 2 from J; bases not matched to a gene: 6. The CDR3 spans 15 residues. For the CDR3, the DNA is TGCGCCAGCAGCTCGGACGGACAGGGAAACACTGAAGCTTTCTTT. It codes for CASSSDGQGNTEAFF.

This chain joins TRBV4-1 and TRBJ1-3; D possibly corresponds to TRBD1 (5 bases). This CDR3 contains 15 residues. V shed 4 bases and J shed 0 bases, with 10 bases lying between them. CDR1 MGHRA and CDR2 YSYEKL come from the germline V gene. CDR3 DNA: TGCGCCAGCAGCCTACAGGCCCCCTCTGGAAACACCATATATTTT. This sequence encodes CASSLQAPSGNTIYF.

The V gene is TRBV11-1, the J gene TRBJ2-1; a weak D match, TRBD1 (6 bases). Germline-derived CDR1 and CDR2 are SGHAT and FQDESV (reference sequence). The CDR3 sequence is 15 residues long. V lost 5 bases to trimming and J lost 2 bases, with 13 bases between them. CDR3 sequence reads: CASSNRQAPYNEQFF. CDR3 sequence (DNA): TGTGCCAGCAGCAACCGACAGGCCCCCTACAATGAGCAGTTCTTC.

The chain has TRBV6-5 and TRBJ2-5; 7 bases fit TRBD1. CDR1 and CDR2 (germline): MNHEY, SVGAGI. The CDR3 consists of 15 residues. Trimming took 5 bases from V and 1 from J; bases not matched to a gene: 7. The CDR3 sequence: CASSTDRIGQETQYF. The CDR3 region has the DNA TGTGCCAGCAGTACGGACAGGATCGGCCAAGAGACCCAGTACTTC.

In regard to this clone: Other DNA sequences in the sample encode the same CDR3. V and J are TRBV7-6 and TRBJ2-1; D might be TRBD2 (5 bases). The CDR3 is made up of 16 amino acids. CDR1 and CDR2 (germline): SGHVS, FNYEAQ. With 0 bases removed from V and 0 bases from J, the gap between germline ends came to 9 bases. CDR3 amino acids: CASSLAAGSSYNEQFF. CDR3 nucleotide sequence: TGTGCCAGCAGCTTAGCGGCGGGTAGCTCCTACAATGAGCAGTTCTTC.

For the CDR3, the DNA is TGTGCCAGCAGCCAACAGACAGGGGGCACAGATACGCAGTATTTT. Translation gives CASSQQTGGTDTQYF. This chain uses TRBV4-2 with TRBJ2-3; TRBD1 agrees at 8 bases. V lost 2 bases, J lost 1 base, and 2 bases stayed unmatched. The CDR3 consists of 15 residues. Germline loops: CDR1 LGHNA, CDR2 YNFKEQ.

The V call is TRBV7-9, the J call TRBJ2-6; D uncertain. The CDR3 is 14 residues long. V was cut by 4 bases and J by 0 bases, with 4 bases left in between. Looked up from germline, CDR1 is SEHNR and CDR2 is FQNEAQ (reference sequence). CDR3 nucleotides: TGTGCCAGCAGCTATGGCTCTGGGGCCAACGTCCTGACTTTC. Protein: CASSYGSGANVLTF.

The rearrangement links TRBV5-1 to TRBJ2-7; possible D gene TRBD1, 5 bases. The CDR3 contains 14 residues. In germline, CDR1 is SGHRS, CDR2 YFSETQ. V gave up 5 bases and J gave up 5 bases, with 17 bases separating them. The CDR3 is CASSSRQSADEQYF. In nucleotides, the CDR3 is TGCGCCAGCAGTTCGAGACAGTCGGCGGACGAGCAGTACTTC.

This chain connects TRBV11-3 to TRBJ2-7; D is perhaps TRBD1 (6 bases). Trimming shortened V by 1 base and J by 2 bases, and 12 bases separated the two germline ends. The germline gives CDR1 SGHNT, CDR2 YENEEA. The length of the CDR3 is 15 residues. CDR3 amino acids: CASSLGPGQTYEQYF. Here the CDR3 DNA reads TGTGCCAGCAGCTTAGGCCCGGGACAAACCTACGAGCAGTACTTC.

The chain couples TRBV5-8 to TRBJ2-7; 8 nucleotides agree with TRBD1. Per germline, CDR1 SGHTS and CDR2 YDEGEE. This CDR3 is built from 16 residues. V lost 3 bases and J lost 7; bases outside the gene matches: 15. As DNA, the CDR3 is TGTGCCAGCAGCTGGGGACCGGGACAGGATAGGGGTGAGCAGTACTTC. This translates into CASSWGPGQDRGEQYF.

The chain couples TRBV18 to TRBJ2-1, with 8 bases that match TRBD2. V lost 5 bases, J lost 7 bases, and 10 bases stayed unmatched. CDR1 is KGHSH and CDR2 is LQKENI in the germline V gene. This CDR3 has 15 residues. The CDR3 region is CASSSGLAILNEQFF. Here the CDR3 DNA reads TGTGCCAGCTCATCTGGACTAGCAATTTTAAATGAGCAGTTCTTC.

The V call is TRBV5-1, the J call TRBJ1-4; TRBD1 agrees at 8 bases. Per germline, CDR1 SGHRS and CDR2 YFSETQ. Trimming cost V 0 bases and J 3 bases; bases outside gene matches: 13. This CDR3 contains 19 residues. The CDR3 nucleotides are TGCGCCAGCAGCTTGGTTAGGACAGGGAACATTGCGGCTAATGAAAAACTGTTTTTT. It is translated as CASSLVRTGNIAANEKLFF.

V usage is TRBV18 and J usage is TRBJ2-1; possible D gene TRBD2, 6 bases. CDR3 size: 14 residues. Germline-derived CDR1 and CDR2 are KGHSH and LQKENI. The V end lost 3 bases, the J end lost 7 bases, and 13 bases lay between the germline ends. CDR3 loop: CASSPGTGVNEQFF. CDR3 DNA: TGTGCCAGCTCACCCGGGACGGGGGTAAATGAGCAGTTCTTC. The full variable domain, its missing parts supplied by reference TRBV18 and TRBJ2-1, is NAGVMQNPRHLVRRRGQEARLRCSPMKGHSHVYWYRQLPEEGLKFMVYLQKENIIDESGMPKERFSAEFPKEGPSILRIQQVVRGDSAAYFCASSPGTGVNEQFFGPGTRLTVL.

On this clone: Other DNA sequences in the same sample also yield this CDR3. The rearrangement uses TRBV28 and TRBJ1-2; D is ambiguous. This CDR3 contains 13 residues. V lost 6 bases and J 2 bases, leaving 10 bases between the germline ends. The V gene's germline CDR1 is MDHEN and CDR2 SYDVKM. CDR3: CASSSTGNYGYTF. The DNA of the CDR3 is TGTGCCAGCAGCTCTACCGGAAACTATGGCTACACCTTC.

The J gene is TRBJ2-7, the V gene TRBV28; 8 bases line up with TRBD1. The CDR3 consists of 14 residues. J gave up 0 bases and V 6 bases, and 4 bases lay outside the gene matches. The germline V gene encodes CDR1 MDHEN and CDR2 SYDVKM. The CDR3 region is CASRVGQASYEQYF. For the CDR3, the DNA is TGTGCCAGCAGGGTGGGACAGGCCTCCTACGAGCAGTACTTC.

CDR3 in DNA: TGCAGCGTTGAAGTACAGCGTGTAGAGACCCAGTACTTC. Its translation is CSVEVQRVETQYF. The chain recombines TRBV29-1 with TRBJ2-5; D not resolved. Deletions cut 1 base from V and 4 bases from J, with 10 bases between. This CDR3 is built from 13 residues. Germline CDR1 and CDR2: SQVTM and ANQGSEA.

The CDR3 region is CASSEVTVNTEAFF. The CDR3, as DNA: TGTGCCAGCAGTGAAGTGACAGTAAACACTGAAGCTTTCTTT. J is TRBJ1-1 and V is TRBV2, with D possibly matching TRBD1 (5 bases). The CDR3 is 14 residues long. The V gene lost 1 base and the J gene lost 2 bases, with 8 bases spanning the gap. Germline CDR1 reads SNHLY; CDR2 reads FYNNEI.

The chain carries TRBV27 and TRBJ2-2; no clear D gene. The CDR3 is 16 amino acids. V lost 0 bases and J 1 base, leaving 9 bases between the germline ends. Germline CDR1 MNHEY, CDR2 SMNVEV (reference sequence). Here the CDR3 DNA reads TGTGCCAGCAGTTTATCGGTCTTGGGGAACACCGGGGAGCTGTTTTTT. It codes for CASSLSVLGNTGELFF.

The chain joins TRBV9 to TRBJ1-5; a weak D match, TRBD1 (5 bases). The CDR3 loop spans 13 amino acids. V was clipped by 7 bases and J by 5 bases, with 13 bases between them. Per germline, CDR1 SGDLS and CDR2 YYNGEE. The DNA for the CDR3 is TGTGCCAGCGGGGGTCAGGTTGATCAGCCCCAGCATTTT. This gives the protein CASGGQVDQPQHF. Based on the CDR3 plus reference TRBV9 and TRBJ1-5, the full variable domain is DSGVTQTPKHLITATGQRVTLRCSPRSGDLSVYWYQQSLDQGLQFLIQYYNGEERAKGNILERFSAQQFPDLHSELNLSSLELGDSALYFCASGGQVDQPQHFGDGTRLSIL.

For this clone: Other DNA sequences in the same sample also yield this CDR3. The chain combines TRBV7-9 with TRBJ1-1, with a weak D call TRBD1 (6 bases). V was cut by 2 bases and J by 5 bases, with 12 bases left in between. Germline V gives CDR1 SEHNR, CDR2 FQNEAQ (reference sequence). The CDR3 length is 14 residues. CDR3 in DNA: TGTGCCAGCAGCTTACGGGGGGCAGGGACTGAAGCTTTCTTT. The encoded protein is CASSLRGAGTEAFF.

The chain uses TRBV6-5 and TRBJ2-2, with 10 positions matching TRBD1. The CDR3 runs to 14 residues. V was clipped by 6 bases and J by 6 bases; unmatched bases: 4. Germline V gives CDR1 MNHEY, CDR2 SVGAGI. The CDR3 DNA reads TGTGCCAGCAGAAGGGACAGGGGTGCCGGGGAGCTGTTTTTT. This encodes CASRRDRGAGELFF.

The chain joins TRBV5-1 to TRBJ2-2; D remains ambiguous. Germline V gene sequence: CDR1 SGHRS, CDR2 YFSETQ. CDR3 length equals 15 residues. V lost 0 bases and J 6 bases, leaving 12 bases between the germline ends. The CDR3 DNA is TGCGCCAGCAGCTTGGATAGTATCCCCGCCGGGGAGCTGTTTTTT. This encodes CASSLDSIPAGELFF.

The chain couples TRBV28 to TRBJ1-1; 9 bases match TRBD1. CDR1 MDHEN and CDR2 SYDVKM come from the germline V gene. V lost 8 bases to trimming and J lost 1 base; unmatched junction nucleotides: 8. This CDR3 has 15 amino acids. In DNA, the CDR3 is TGTGCCAGCGGTCTTCACAGGGGGCAGAACACTGAAGCTTTCTTT. This encodes CASGLHRGQNTEAFF.

The CDR3: CASSLAMAGPMNTEAFF. In DNA form, the CDR3 reads TGCGCCAGCAGCTTGGCCATGGCAGGGCCGATGAACACTGAAGCTTTCTTT. The J gene is TRBJ1-1, the V gene TRBV5-1; weak D call: TRBD1 (5 bases). Germline CDR1 and CDR2: SGHRS and YFSETQ. The CDR3 spans 17 residues. V shed 0 bases and J shed 0 bases, with 15 bases lying between them.

The chain is built from TRBV10-3 and TRBJ1-2; a weak D match, TRBD1 (6 bases). Trimming pared 4 bases from V and 8 bases from J, leaving 14 bases between. The CDR3 has 13 residues. Germline loops: CDR1 ENHRY, CDR2 SYGVKD. The CDR3 loop reads CAISVPGHDGYTF. As DNA, the CDR3 is TGTGCCATCAGTGTCCCGGGACACGACGGCTACACCTTC.

The CDR3: CATRLAGAQTQYF. In DNA, the CDR3 is TGTGCCACCCGACTAGCGGGAGCCCAGACCCAGTACTTC. The V call is TRBV11-2, the J call TRBJ2-5, with 12 bases fitting TRBD2. CDR3 length: 13 residues. The V segment lost 10 bases and the J segment 6 bases; nucleotides outside the gene matches: 6. The germline V gene has CDR1 SGHAT and CDR2 FQNNGV.

This rearrangement joins TRBV2 to TRBJ1-1, with TRBD1 matching 11 bases. CDR3 length equals 17 residues. Germline CDR1 reads SNHLY; CDR2 reads FYNNEI. J lost 3 bases, V lost 1 base, and 7 bases had no gene match. The CDR3: CASSEGTGGAGYTEAFF. Here the CDR3 DNA reads TGTGCCAGCAGTGAAGGGACAGGGGGCGCGGGATACACTGAAGCTTTCTTT.